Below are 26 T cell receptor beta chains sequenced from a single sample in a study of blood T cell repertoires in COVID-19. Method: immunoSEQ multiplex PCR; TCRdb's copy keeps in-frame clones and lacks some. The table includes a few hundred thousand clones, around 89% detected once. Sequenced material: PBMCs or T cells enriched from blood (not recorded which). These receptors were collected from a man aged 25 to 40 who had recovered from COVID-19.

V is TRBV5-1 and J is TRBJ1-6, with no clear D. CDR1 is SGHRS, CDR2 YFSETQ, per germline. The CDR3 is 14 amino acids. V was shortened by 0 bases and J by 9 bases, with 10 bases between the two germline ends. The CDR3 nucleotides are TGCGCCAGCAGCTTGGGGAGCCGGAGTTCACCCCTCCACTTT. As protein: CASSLGSRSSPLHF.

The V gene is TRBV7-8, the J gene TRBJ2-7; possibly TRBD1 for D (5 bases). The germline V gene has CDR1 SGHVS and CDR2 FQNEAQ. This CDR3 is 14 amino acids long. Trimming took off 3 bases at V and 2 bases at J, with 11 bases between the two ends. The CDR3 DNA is TGTGCCAGCAGCTTGGGGCCAGCAGCCTACGAGCAGTACTTC. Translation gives CASSLGPAAYEQYF.

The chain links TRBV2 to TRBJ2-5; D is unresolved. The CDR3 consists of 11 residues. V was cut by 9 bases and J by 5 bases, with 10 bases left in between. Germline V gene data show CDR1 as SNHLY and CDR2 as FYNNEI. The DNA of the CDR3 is TGTGCCAGTTCCCTAGAGGAGACCCAGTACTTC. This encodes CASSLEETQYF.

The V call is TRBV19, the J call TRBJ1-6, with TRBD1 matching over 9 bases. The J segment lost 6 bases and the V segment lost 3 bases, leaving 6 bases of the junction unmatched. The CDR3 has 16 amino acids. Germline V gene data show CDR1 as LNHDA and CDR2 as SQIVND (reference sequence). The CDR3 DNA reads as TGTGCCAGTAGTATCCTAACAGGGGGCGGTAATTCACCCCTCCACTTT. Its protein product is CASSILTGGGNSPLHF.

The CDR3 sequence: CASSISPALGNEQFF. CDR3 sequence (DNA): TGTGCCAGTAGTATATCTCCAGCGCTTGGAAATGAGCAGTTCTTC. This chain uses TRBV19 with TRBJ2-1; no definite D call. CDR1 is LNHDA and CDR2 is SQIVND in the germline V gene (reference sequence). The CDR3 loop spans 15 amino acids. V shed 2 bases and J shed 7 bases, with 15 bases lying between them.

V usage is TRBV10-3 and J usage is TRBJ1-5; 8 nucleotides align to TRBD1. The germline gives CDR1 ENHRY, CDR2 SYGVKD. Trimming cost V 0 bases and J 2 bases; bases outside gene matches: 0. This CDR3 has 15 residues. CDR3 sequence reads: CAISESTGGNQPQHF. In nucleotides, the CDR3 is TGTGCCATCAGTGAGTCGACAGGGGGCAATCAGCCCCAGCATTTT.

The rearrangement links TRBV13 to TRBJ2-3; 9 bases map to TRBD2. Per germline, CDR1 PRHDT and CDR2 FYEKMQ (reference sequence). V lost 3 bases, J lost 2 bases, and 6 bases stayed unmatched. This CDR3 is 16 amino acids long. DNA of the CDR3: TGTGCCAGCAGCTTCCGCGGGGGGGGGCACACAGATACGCAGTATTTT. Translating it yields CASSFRGGGHTDTQYF.

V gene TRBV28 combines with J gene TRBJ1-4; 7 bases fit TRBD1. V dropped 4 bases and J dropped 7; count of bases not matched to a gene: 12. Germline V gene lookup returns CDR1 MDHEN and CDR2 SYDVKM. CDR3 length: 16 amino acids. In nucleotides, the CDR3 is TGTGCCAGCAGTTCACGCACGACAGGGCGGATTGAAAAACTGTTTTTT. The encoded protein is CASSSRTTGRIEKLFF.

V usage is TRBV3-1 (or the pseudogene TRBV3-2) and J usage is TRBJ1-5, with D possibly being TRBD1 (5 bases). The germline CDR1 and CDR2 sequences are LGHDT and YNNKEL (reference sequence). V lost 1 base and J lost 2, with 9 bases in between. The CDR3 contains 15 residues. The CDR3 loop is CASSQAGDGNQPQHF. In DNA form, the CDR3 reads TGTGCCAGCAGCCAAGCGGGGGACGGCAATCAGCCCCAGCATTTT.

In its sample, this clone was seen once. Written as DNA, the CDR3 is TGTGCCAGCAGCCAAGATTCCCCGCTAGAAAGACGGTATGGCTACACCTTC. It translates to CASSQDSPLERRYGYTF. V and J are TRBV3-1 (or the pseudogene TRBV3-2) and TRBJ1-2; D remains ambiguous. Trimming took off 0 bases at V and 5 bases at J, with 19 bases between the two ends. The CDR3 is 17 amino acids. CDR1 and CDR2 (germline): LGHDT, YNNKEL (reference sequence).

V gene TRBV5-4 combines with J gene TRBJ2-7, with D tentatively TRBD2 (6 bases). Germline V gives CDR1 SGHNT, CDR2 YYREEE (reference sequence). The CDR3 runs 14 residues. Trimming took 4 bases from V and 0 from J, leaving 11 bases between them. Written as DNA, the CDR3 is TGTGCCAGCAGCAGAGATAGCGGCTCCTACGAGCAGTACTTC. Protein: CASSRDSGSYEQYF.

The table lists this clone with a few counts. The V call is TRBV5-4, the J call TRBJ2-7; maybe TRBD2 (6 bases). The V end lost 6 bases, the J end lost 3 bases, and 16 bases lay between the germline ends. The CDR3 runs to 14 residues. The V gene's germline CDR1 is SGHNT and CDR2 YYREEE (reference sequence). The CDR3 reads CASNKDTGGYEQYF. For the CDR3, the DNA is TGTGCCAGCAACAAAGACACCGGGGGCTACGAGCAGTACTTC.

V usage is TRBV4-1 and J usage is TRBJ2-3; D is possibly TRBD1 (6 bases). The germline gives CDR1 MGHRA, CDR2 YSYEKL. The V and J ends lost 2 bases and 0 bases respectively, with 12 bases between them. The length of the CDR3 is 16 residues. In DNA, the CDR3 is TGCGCCAGCAGCCAACCGGGACACCCTAGCACAGATACGCAGTATTTT. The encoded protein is CASSQPGHPSTDTQYF.

This CDR3 reads CASSSQVPNLSGNTIYF. Here the CDR3 DNA reads TGTGCCAGCAGCTCCCAGGTGCCAAACCTCTCTGGAAACACCATATATTTT. V is TRBV7-2 and J is TRBJ1-3; D is unresolved. The V end lost 4 bases, the J end lost 0 bases, and 16 bases lay between the germline ends. CDR3 length: 17 residues. The V gene's germline CDR1 is SGHTA and CDR2 FQGNSA.

The DNA of the CDR3 is TGTGCCAGCAGCCAGGGGGCAGGAAGTAATTCACCCCTCCACTTT. It specifies CASSQGAGSNSPLHF. The gene calls are TRBV28 and TRBJ1-6; TRBD1 matches at 8 bases. Per germline, CDR1 MDHEN and CDR2 SYDVKM. V was clipped by 6 bases and J by 6 bases; unmatched bases: 7. This CDR3 has 15 residues.

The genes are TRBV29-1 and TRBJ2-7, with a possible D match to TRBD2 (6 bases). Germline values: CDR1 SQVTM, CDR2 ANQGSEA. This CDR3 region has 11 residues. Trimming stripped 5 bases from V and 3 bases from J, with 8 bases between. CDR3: CSVFGGYEQYF. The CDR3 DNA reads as TGCAGCGTTTTCGGGGGCTACGAGCAGTACTTC.

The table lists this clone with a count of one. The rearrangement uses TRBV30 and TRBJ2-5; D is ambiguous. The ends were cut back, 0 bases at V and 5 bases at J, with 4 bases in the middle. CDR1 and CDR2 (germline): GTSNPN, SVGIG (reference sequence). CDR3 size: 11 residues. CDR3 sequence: CAWSVSETQYF. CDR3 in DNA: TGTGCCTGGAGTGTTTCTGAGACCCAGTACTTC.

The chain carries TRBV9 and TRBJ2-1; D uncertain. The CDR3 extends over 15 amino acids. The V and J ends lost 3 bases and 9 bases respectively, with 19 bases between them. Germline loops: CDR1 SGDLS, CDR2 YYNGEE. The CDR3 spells CASSGPDSKSREQFF. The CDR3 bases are TGTGCCAGCAGCGGACCCGACTCGAAATCGCGTGAGCAGTTCTTC.

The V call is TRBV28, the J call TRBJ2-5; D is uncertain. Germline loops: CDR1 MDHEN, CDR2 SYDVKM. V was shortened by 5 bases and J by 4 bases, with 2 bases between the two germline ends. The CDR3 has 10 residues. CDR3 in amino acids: CASSRETQYF. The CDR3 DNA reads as TGTGCCAGCAGTCGAGAGACCCAGTACTTC.

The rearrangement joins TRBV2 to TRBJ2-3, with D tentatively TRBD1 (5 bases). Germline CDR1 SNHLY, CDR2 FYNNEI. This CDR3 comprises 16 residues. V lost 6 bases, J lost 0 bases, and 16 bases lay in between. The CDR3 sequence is CASSADRPTSTDTQYF. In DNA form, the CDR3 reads TGTGCCAGCAGCGCCGACAGACCGACCAGCACAGATACGCAGTATTTT.

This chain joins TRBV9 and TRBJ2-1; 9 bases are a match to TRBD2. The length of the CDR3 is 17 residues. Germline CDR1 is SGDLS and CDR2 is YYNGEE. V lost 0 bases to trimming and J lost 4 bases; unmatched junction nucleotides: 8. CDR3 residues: CASSVAPASGIYNEQFF. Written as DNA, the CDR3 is TGTGCCAGCAGCGTAGCCCCGGCTAGCGGGATTTACAATGAGCAGTTCTTC. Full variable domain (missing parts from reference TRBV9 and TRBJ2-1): DSGVTQTPKHLITATGQRVTLRCSPRSGDLSVYWYQQSLDQGLQFLIQYYNGEERAKGNILERFSAQQFPDLHSELNLSSLELGDSALYFCASSVAPASGIYNEQFFGPGTRLTVL.

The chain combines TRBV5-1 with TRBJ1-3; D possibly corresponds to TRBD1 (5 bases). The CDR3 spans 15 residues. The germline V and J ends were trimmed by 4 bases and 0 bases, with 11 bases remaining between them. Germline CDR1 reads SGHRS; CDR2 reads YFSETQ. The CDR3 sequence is CASSIDSYSGNTIYF. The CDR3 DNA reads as TGCGCCAGCAGCATCGACAGCTACTCTGGAAACACCATATATTTT.

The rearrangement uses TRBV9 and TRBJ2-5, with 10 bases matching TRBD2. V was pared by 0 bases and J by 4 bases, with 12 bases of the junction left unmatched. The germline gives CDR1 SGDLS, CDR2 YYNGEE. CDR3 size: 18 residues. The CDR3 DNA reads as TGTGCCAGCAGCGTAGGGGCTAGCGGGAGTTCTTCTCGAGAGACCCAGTACTTC. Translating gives CASSVGASGSSSRETQYF.

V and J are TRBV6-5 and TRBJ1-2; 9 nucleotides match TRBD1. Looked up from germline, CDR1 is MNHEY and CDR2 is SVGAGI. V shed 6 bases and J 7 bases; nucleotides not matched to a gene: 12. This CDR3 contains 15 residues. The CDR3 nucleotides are TGTGCCAGCAGAACTAACAGGGGGCGAACTATTGGCTACACCTTC. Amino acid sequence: CASRTNRGRTIGYTF.

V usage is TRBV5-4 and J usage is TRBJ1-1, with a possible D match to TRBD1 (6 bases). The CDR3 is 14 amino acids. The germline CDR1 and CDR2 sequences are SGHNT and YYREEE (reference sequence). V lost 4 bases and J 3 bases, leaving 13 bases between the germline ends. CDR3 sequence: CASSGYRVHTEAFF. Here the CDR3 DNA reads TGTGCCAGCAGCGGATACAGGGTTCACACTGAAGCTTTCTTT.

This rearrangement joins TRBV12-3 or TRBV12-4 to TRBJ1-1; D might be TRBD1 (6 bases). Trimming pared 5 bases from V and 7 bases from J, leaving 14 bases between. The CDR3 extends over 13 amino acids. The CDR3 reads CASSGLRGSEAFF. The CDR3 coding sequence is TGTGCCAGCAGTGGACTCAGGGGAAGTGAAGCTTTCTTT.